Shown below are 12 T cell receptor beta chains from a single sample sequenced in a study of blood T cell repertoires in COVID-19. Method: immunoSEQ multiplex PCR; TCRdb's copy keeps in-frame clones and lacks some. The sample lists fewer than 300,000 clones, 85% to 90% seen once, with around 5.8% in the top ten. The sequenced material came from peripheral blood. Receptors originate from a woman between 45 and 65 years old with COVID-19, enrolled during active disease.

The chain links TRBV30 to TRBJ1-1, with TRBD1 identical over 7 bases. J gave up 4 bases and V 4 bases, and 9 bases lay outside the gene matches. This CDR3 spans 14 amino acids. CDR1 GTSNPN and CDR2 SVGIG come from the germline V gene (reference sequence). The CDR3 DNA reads as TGTGCCTGGAACATACAGGGGTGGGGCACTGAAGCTTTCTTT. Amino acids: CAWNIQGWGTEAFF.

V gene TRBV7-3 combines with J gene TRBJ2-1; 7 bases are shared with TRBD2. Germline values: CDR1 SGHTA, CDR2 FQGTGA. V was pared by 3 bases and J by 5 bases, with 4 bases of the junction left unmatched. This CDR3 comprises 14 residues. CDR3 residues: CASSFLAGNNEQFF. The CDR3, as DNA: TGTGCCAGCAGCTTTTTAGCGGGTAACAATGAGCAGTTCTTC.

A few counts support this clone. The CDR3 DNA reads TGTGCCAGCAGACCCGACACAGCTAACTATGGCTACACCTTC. It translates to CASRPDTANYGYTF. This chain links TRBV6-5 with TRBJ1-2; D gene unclear. Germline V gene sequence: CDR1 MNHEY, CDR2 SVGAGI. Between the trimmed V and J ends, which lost 6 bases and 0 bases, there was a span of 11 bases. This CDR3 is 14 amino acids long.

The chain has TRBV19 and TRBJ2-1, with D possibly matching TRBD2 (6 bases). The CDR3 has 14 residues. The V end lost 8 bases, the J end lost 3 bases, and 14 bases lay between the germline ends. CDR1 is LNHDA, CDR2 SQIVND, per germline (reference sequence). DNA for the CDR3: TGTGCCAGTGGGGGACTTTCCGACTACAATGAGCAGTTCTTC. This encodes CASGGLSDYNEQFF.

The rearrangement uses TRBV19 and TRBJ2-1, with 8 bases identical to TRBD1. The J segment lost 4 bases and the V segment lost 0 bases, leaving 11 bases of the junction unmatched. The CDR3 sequence is 18 residues long. CDR1 is LNHDA and CDR2 is SQIVND in the germline V gene (reference sequence). CDR3 protein: CASSIEDRVSYFYNEQFF. The CDR3 DNA sequence: TGTGCCAGTAGTATAGAGGACAGGGTTTCCTATTTTTACAATGAGCAGTTCTTC. Together with reference TRBV19 and TRBJ2-1, the CDR3 gives the full variable domain: DGGITQSPKYLFRKEGQNVTLSCEQNLNHDAMYWYRQDPGQGLRLIYYSQIVNDFQKGDIAEGYSVSREKKESFPLTVTSAQKNPTAFYLCASSIEDRVSYFYNEQFFGPGTRLTVL.

The chain uses TRBV24-1 and TRBJ1-2; D uncertain. CDR3 length: 14 residues. The germline V and J ends were trimmed by 5 bases and 0 bases, with 9 bases remaining between them. CDR1 is KGHDR and CDR2 is SFDVKD in the germline V gene. The CDR3: CATSAEGTNYGYTF. CDR3 nucleotides: TGTGCCACCAGTGCAGAGGGTACTAACTATGGCTACACCTTC.

This CDR3 is CASSILPSGSINEQFF. Written as DNA, the CDR3 is TGTGCCAGTAGTATTCTCCCTAGCGGGAGTATAAATGAGCAGTTCTTC. The genes are TRBV19 and TRBJ2-1; 10 bases match TRBD2. CDR1 is LNHDA, CDR2 SQIVND, per germline (reference sequence). This CDR3 is built from 16 residues. J gave up 7 bases and V 3 bases, and 9 bases lay outside the gene matches.

As for this clone: Additional DNA sequences in this sample encode the identical CDR3. This chain links TRBV24-1 with TRBJ1-5; TRBD1 aligns across 8 bases. The germline V gene encodes CDR1 KGHDR and CDR2 SFDVKD. The CDR3 is 14 residues long. V trimming: 4 bases; J trimming: 4 bases; junction bases outside the gene matches: 2. DNA for the CDR3: TGTGCCACCAGTGACCGGACAGGGAATCAGCCCCAGCATTTT. This translates into CATSDRTGNQPQHF.

This clone was observed a few times. The chain couples TRBV7-9 to TRBJ2-5, with TRBD1 matching 9 bases. The trim removed 1 base at V and 6 bases at J, leaving 3 bases unmatched. The CDR3 is 14 residues long. Germline assignment: CDR1 SEHNR and CDR2 FQNEAQ (reference sequence). CDR3 nucleotides: TGTGCCAGCAGCTTAGAGGGACAGGGAAAGACCCAGTACTTC. This codes for CASSLEGQGKTQYF.

V is TRBV19 and J is TRBJ2-2; TRBD2 might be the D (6 bases). V shed 1 base and J shed 9 bases, with 9 bases lying between them. CDR3 length: 13 residues. CDR1 is LNHDA and CDR2 is SQIVND in the germline V gene (reference sequence). CDR3 in amino acids: CASSIVAGRELFF. The CDR3 DNA reads TGTGCCAGTAGTATAGTGGCGGGAAGGGAGCTGTTTTTT. Full variable domain (outside the CDR3, taken from reference TRBV19 and TRBJ2-2): DGGITQSPKYLFRKEGQNVTLSCEQNLNHDAMYWYRQDPGQGLRLIYYSQIVNDFQKGDIAEGYSVSREKKESFPLTVTSAQKNPTAFYLCASSIVAGRELFFGEGSRLTVL.

The genes are TRBV5-4 and TRBJ1-2, with 9 bases matching TRBD1. Germline CDR1 SGHNT, CDR2 YYREEE (reference sequence). V shed 4 bases, J shed 4 bases, and the junction held 5 bases outside the gene matches. The CDR3 has 14 amino acids. The CDR3 DNA reads TGTGCCAGCAGCCGACAGGGGGGAGGCTATGGCTACACCTTC. This translates into CASSRQGGGYGYTF.

The genes are TRBV25-1 and TRBJ1-6, with 11 bases identical to TRBD1. The ends lost 3 bases at V and 7 bases at J; junction bases unmatched: 5. CDR3 length: 16 residues. The germline CDR1 and CDR2 sequences are MGHDK and SYGVNS. CDR3 residues: CASSDSRTGGNSPLHF. CDR3 nucleotide sequence: TGTGCCAGCAGTGATTCCCGGACAGGGGGCAATTCACCCCTCCACTTT. Full variable domain (missing parts from reference TRBV25-1 and TRBJ1-6): EADIYQTPRYLVIGTGKKITLECSQTMGHDKMYWYQQDPGMELHLIHYSYGVNSTEKGDLSSESTVSRIRTEHFPLTLESARPSHTSQYLCASSDSRTGGNSPLHFGNGTRLTVT.